This T cell receptor (beta chain) is from a study of blood T cells in healthy people across ages. Findings and limits, study-wide: A roughly linear fall in TCR beta diversity per million T cells was seen with increasing age.

Turning to this clonotype: As yet, its antigen is unknown.

A J-beta primer mix and a sample-barcoded 5' primer were used in a second PCR of roughly 7 to 12 cycles. TCRdb called the 5' RACE reads again in MiXCR, with one record for every CDR3 protein. The data contain some 800,000 distinct CDR3 sequences, more than 40% of them singletons. The V gene's germline CDR1 is LNHDA and CDR2 SQIVND (reference sequence). The CDR3 sequence is 15 residues long. After removal of 10 bases from V and 0 bases from J, the junction contained 11 bases not matched to a gene. Approximately 10 milliliters was the volume of peripheral blood drawn from each donor. Sequences were obtained from blood. The receptor's source is a man aged 60-69 years in good health. The J gene is TRBJ2-7, the V gene TRBV19; 8 nucleotides line up with TRBD2. CDR3 DNA sequence: TGTGCCACCCAAGGGGGTAGCGGGAACTCCTACGAGCAGTACTTC. Translated, it gives CATQGGSGNSYEQYF.